There are many counts of the clone carrying this T cell receptor (beta chain). Each molecule of TCR cDNA was tagged with one unique molecular identifier. In TCRdb, the 5' RACE reads were re-called with MiXCR into one record per CDR3 protein. The sample lists 5,000 to 6,500 distinct CDR3 sequences, about 3.9% seen once, with under 15% in the top ten. This record comes from a study of spatial heterogeneity in lung cancer. Time point given: sample taken at primary tumor resection. Germline V CDR1 and CDR2: LNHDA, SQIVND (reference sequence). This CDR3 contains 14 residues. The germline V and J ends were trimmed by 10 bases and 5 bases, with 19 bases remaining between them.

The TCR sequence derives from a male donor with early-stage non-small cell lung cancer. Sequences were derived from normal lung tissue next to the tumor, sampled at surgery. The V call is TRBV19, the J call TRBJ2-3; D possibly corresponds to TRBD2 (7 bases). CDR3 in DNA: TGTGCCATTGGGGGGGGGCTCCAGGGAGATACGCAGTATTTT. Translated: CAIGGGLQGDTQYF. The whole variable domain, remainder taken from reference TRBV19 and TRBJ2-3, is DGGITQSPKYLFRKEGQNVTLSCEQNLNHDAMYWYRQDPGQGLRLIYYSQIVNDFQKGDIAEGYSVSREKKESFPLTVTSAQKNPTAFYLCAIGGGLQGDTQYFGPGTRLTVL.